One T cell receptor beta chain is described in this entry. The data derive from a study of T cells in Graves' hyperthyroidism and ophthalmopathy. PBMCs were collected from a 10 ml volume of fresh peripheral blood. The TCR beta CDR3 regions underwent amplification using RNA transcripts as the source. In the first-round RT-PCR of the TCR CDR3, the HTBI primer set was used. Each CDR3 protein is one row after TCRdb ran MiXCR on the multiplex PCR reads. The data hold hundreds of thousands of distinct CDR3 sequences, with 12% to 15% observed a single time. The CDR3 covers 12 residues. Between the trimmed V and J ends, which lost 6 bases and 5 bases, there was a span of 11 bases. Looked up from germline, CDR1 is SGHTS and CDR2 is YDEGEE.

The sequenced sample consisted of blood. The source is a young woman with Graves' hyperthyroidism. V usage is TRBV5-8 and J usage is TRBJ2-5, with D maybe TRBD2 (6 bases). CDR3 sequence: CASNGGGETQYF. CDR3 sequence (DNA): TGTGCCAGCAACGGGGGTGGTGAGACCCAGTACTTC.